This TCR beta chain was observed in a study of T-cell reconstitution after alpha-beta-depleted transplantation in children. During its preparation, the TCRbeta library received unique molecular identifiers. TCRdb reanalysed the PCR reads using MiXCR and keeps one entry per CDR3 protein. The repertoire has about 610,000 distinct CDR3 sequences, over 9.5% of them found once; the top ten carry around 4%. CDR1 is SGHTA and CDR2 is FQGTGA in the germline V gene. The CDR3 has 16 amino acids. V shed 7 bases and J shed 0 bases, with 15 bases lying between them. The V call is TRBV7-3, the J call TRBJ2-2, with D perhaps TRBD1 or TRBD2 (6 bases each). The sample here was PBMCs from the stem cell graft donor, taken from the stem cell graft. This TCR was sampled from a human donor who donated a stem cell graft to a child with acute myeloid leukemia. As DNA, the CDR3 is TGTGCCAGCACCATGGGGGGCTGGTCGAACACCGGGGAGCTGTTTTTT. This sequence encodes CASTMGGWSNTGELFF.